The present TCR beta chain was sequenced within a study of blood T cell repertoires in COVID-19. Across the study: Samples came from the United States, Italy and Spain, spanning acute and convalescent COVID-19. T cells, B-cell-depleted T cells, or PBMCs supplied cDNA or gDNA.

The CDR3 is 13 amino acids. The germline V gene has CDR1 SEHNR and CDR2 FQNEAQ (reference sequence). V was shortened by 6 bases and J by 2 bases, with 10 bases between the two germline ends. A Seattle source enrolled patients during active infection and followed them longitudinally. Authors' data handling: Using reference gene primer amplification, nucleated cell counts were estimated. Profiling relied on immunoSEQ multiplex PCR, and the TCRdb table lists in-frame clones only, not all of them. The V and J calls and clone size are taken from that table; D and trimming were inferred from the DNA. The data contain around 320,000 clones, about nine tenths of them singletons.

The sequence derives from a woman under 40 with COVID-19, enrolled during active disease. The chain has TRBV7-9 and TRBJ1-1; D not resolved. The specimen was peripheral blood. CDR3 loop: CASRPEGNTEAFF. As DNA, the CDR3 is TGTGCCAGCAGACCGGAGGGAAACACTGAAGCTTTCTTT.